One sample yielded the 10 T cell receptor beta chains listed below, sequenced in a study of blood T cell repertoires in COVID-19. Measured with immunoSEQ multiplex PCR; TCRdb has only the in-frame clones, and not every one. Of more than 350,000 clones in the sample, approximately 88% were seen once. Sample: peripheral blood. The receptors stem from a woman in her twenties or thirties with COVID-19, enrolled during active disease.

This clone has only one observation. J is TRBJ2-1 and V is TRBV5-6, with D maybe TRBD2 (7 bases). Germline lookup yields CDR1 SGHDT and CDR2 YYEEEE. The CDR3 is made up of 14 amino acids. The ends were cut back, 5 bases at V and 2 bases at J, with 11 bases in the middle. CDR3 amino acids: CASSMGGPYNEQFF. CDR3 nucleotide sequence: TGTGCCAGCAGTATGGGGGGGCCCTACAATGAGCAGTTCTTC.

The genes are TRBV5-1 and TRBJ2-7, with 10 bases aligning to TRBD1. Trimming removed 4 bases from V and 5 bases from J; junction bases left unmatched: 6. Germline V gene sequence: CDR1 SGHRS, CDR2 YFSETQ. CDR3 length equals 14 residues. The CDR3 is CASSPGQGIHEQYF. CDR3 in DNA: TGCGCCAGCAGCCCGGGACAGGGGATCCACGAGCAGTACTTC. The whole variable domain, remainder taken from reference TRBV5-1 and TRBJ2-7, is KAGVTQTPRYLIKTRGQQVTLSCSPISGHRSVSWYQQTPGQGLQFLFEYFSETQRNKGNFPGRFSGRQFSNSRSEMNVSTLELGDSALYLCASSPGQGIHEQYFGPGTRLTVT.

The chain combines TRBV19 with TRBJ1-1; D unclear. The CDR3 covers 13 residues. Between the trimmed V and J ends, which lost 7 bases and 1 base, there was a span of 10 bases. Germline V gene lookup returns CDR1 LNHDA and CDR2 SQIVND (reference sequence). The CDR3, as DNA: TGTGCCAGTAAACAGCTAAGGAACACTGAAGCTTTCTTT. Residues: CASKQLRNTEAFF.

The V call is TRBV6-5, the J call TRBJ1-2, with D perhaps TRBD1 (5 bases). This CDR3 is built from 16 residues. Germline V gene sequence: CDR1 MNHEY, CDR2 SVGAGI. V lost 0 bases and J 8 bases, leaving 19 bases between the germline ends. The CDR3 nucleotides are TGTGCCAGCAGTTACTCGGGGGGTCTGGGATATCTGGGCTACACCTTC. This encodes CASSYSGGLGYLGYTF.

CDR3 in DNA: TGTGCCAGCAGCTCGGGACTAGCGGGAGGGCCGGGGCACACAGATACGCAGTATTTT. Amino acids: CASSSGLAGGPGHTDTQYF. The chain joins TRBV7-2 to TRBJ2-3; 16 nucleotides align to TRBD2. CDR3 length equals 19 residues. Germline CDR1 is SGHTA and CDR2 is FQGNSA. Germline trimming cut 4 bases from V and 2 bases from J; bases unmatched to any gene: 9.

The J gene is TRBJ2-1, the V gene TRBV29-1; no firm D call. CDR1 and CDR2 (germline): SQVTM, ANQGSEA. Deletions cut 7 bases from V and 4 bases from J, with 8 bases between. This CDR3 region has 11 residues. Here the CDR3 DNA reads TGCAGCGCGGCCCGTTACAATGAGCAGTTCTTC. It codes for CSAARYNEQFF.

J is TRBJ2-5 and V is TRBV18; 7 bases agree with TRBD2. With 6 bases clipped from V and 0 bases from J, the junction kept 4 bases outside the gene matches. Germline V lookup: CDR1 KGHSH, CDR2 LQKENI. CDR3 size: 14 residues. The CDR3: CASSAGVNQETQYF. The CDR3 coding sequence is TGTGCCAGCTCCGCGGGAGTGAACCAAGAGACCCAGTACTTC.

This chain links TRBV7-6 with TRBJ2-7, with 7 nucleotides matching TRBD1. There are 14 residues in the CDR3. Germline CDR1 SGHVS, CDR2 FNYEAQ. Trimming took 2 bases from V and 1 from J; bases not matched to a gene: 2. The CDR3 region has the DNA TGTGCCAGCAGCTTAAAGACAGGGTCCTACGAGCAGTACTTC. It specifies CASSLKTGSYEQYF.

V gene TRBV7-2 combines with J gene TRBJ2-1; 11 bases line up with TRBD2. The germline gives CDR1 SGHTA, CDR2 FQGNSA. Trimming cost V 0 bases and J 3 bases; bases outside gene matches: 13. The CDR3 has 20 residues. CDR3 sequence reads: CASSLAPALAGGLRYNEQFF. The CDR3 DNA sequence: TGTGCCAGCAGCTTAGCCCCCGCTCTAGCGGGAGGCCTCCGCTACAATGAGCAGTTCTTC.

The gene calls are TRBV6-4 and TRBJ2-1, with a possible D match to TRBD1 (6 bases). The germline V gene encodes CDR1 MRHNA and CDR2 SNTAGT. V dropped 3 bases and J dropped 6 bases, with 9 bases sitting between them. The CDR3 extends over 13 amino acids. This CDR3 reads CASSEQGGNEQFF. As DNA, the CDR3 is TGTGCCAGCAGTGAACAGGGCGGCAATGAGCAGTTCTTC.